This T cell receptor beta chain was sequenced for a study of shared clonotypes between healthy human individuals. The study, taken as a whole, reports: Naive subsets tended to show greater estimated richness than memory subsets.

A note on this clone: Antigen specificity is unknown.

Germline CDR1 reads SGHVS; CDR2 reads FNYEAQ. Trimming pared 5 bases from V and 5 bases from J, leaving 16 bases between. The CDR3 totals 14 residues. TCRdb's table, derived via immunoSEQ multiplex PCR, lists solely in-frame clones and lacks some. The sample lists around 690,000 clones, roughly 88% occurring once. The sample was memory CD8+ T cells from PBMCs. The subset was: CD45RO+ cells pooled with CCR7-negative TemRA cells. This TCR was recovered from a man aged 18 to 29 in good health. Some clones in this sample may be carry-over from other donors' samples. The chain links TRBV7-6 to TRBJ2-7, with D possibly TRBD2 on 5 matching bases. CDR3 nucleotides: TGTGCCAGCAGCCCCTATCGGGGTGGCGACGAGCAGTACTTC. Its translation is CASSPYRGGDEQYF. The full variable domain, with the rest looked up from reference TRBV7-6 and TRBJ2-7, is GAGVSQSPRYKVTKRGQDVALRCDPISGHVSLYWYRQALGQGPEFLTYFNYEAQQDKSGLPNDRFSAERPEGSISTLTIQRTEQRDSAMYRCASSPYRGGDEQYFGPGTRLTVT.